This paragraph reports one T cell receptor beta chain. Antigen specificity is unknown. The sample comes from a study of long-term antiretroviral therapy in people with HIV. The libraries were made with immunoSEQ v3.0 at survey level. Researchers set sequencing to target roughly 35,000-55,000 T-cell genomes per sample. TCRdb's table, derived via immunoSEQ multiplex PCR, lists solely in-frame clones and lacks some. This table holds approximately 33,000 clones, roughly 85% found once. The V gene end was trimmed by 5 bases and the J gene end by 7 bases; junction bases not matched to a gene: 7. In germline, CDR1 is MDHEN, CDR2 SYDVKM. There are 14 residues in the CDR3. Study-wide results and caveats: Increased diversity was seen after ART, yet it remained lower than in transplant donor controls.

The sample in question was unsorted PBMCs, obtained 0.4 years before starting antiretroviral therapy. The V call is TRBV28, the J call TRBJ2-2; 7 bases agree with TRBD1. The clonotype comes from a man younger than 30 with HIV. The CDR3 DNA is TGTGCCAGCAGTCTTCCGAACAGGGGCGGGGAGCTGTTTTTT. It codes for CASSLPNRGGELFF.